This T cell receptor beta chain was profiled in a study of T cells expressing NK-cell markers. Study context: Cells sorted as CD3+CD56+NKG2C+, CD3+CD56+NKG2C- and CD3+CD56-NKG2C+ T cells supplied the TCR beta repertoires. Most of the eight sequenced donors were HCMV-seropositive; one was seronegative.

This CDR3 region has 13 residues. Germline V gene lookup returns CDR1 DFQATT and CDR2 SNEGSKA (reference sequence). Study-wide results and caveats: Five or six donors showed dominant NKG2C+ clonotypes comprising about 1.0-8% of their CD8+ T cells.

TCRdb re-called the 5' RACE reads and gives one entry per CDR3 protein, without DNA. The listing contains a few hundred thousand distinct CDR3 sequences. Worth noting for this clonotype: What it binds is not known.

The chain employs TRBV20-1 and TRBJ2-5; TCRdb proposes TRBD1, but this gene call is untestable without DNA. The TCR comes from a man younger than 35 in good health. The sample taken for sequencing was blood T cells: a sorted CD56 or NKG2C T cell subset, CD4+ or CD8+ T cells, or bulk PBMC T cells (not recorded which). Here the CDR3 reads CSAPGQGWETQYF.